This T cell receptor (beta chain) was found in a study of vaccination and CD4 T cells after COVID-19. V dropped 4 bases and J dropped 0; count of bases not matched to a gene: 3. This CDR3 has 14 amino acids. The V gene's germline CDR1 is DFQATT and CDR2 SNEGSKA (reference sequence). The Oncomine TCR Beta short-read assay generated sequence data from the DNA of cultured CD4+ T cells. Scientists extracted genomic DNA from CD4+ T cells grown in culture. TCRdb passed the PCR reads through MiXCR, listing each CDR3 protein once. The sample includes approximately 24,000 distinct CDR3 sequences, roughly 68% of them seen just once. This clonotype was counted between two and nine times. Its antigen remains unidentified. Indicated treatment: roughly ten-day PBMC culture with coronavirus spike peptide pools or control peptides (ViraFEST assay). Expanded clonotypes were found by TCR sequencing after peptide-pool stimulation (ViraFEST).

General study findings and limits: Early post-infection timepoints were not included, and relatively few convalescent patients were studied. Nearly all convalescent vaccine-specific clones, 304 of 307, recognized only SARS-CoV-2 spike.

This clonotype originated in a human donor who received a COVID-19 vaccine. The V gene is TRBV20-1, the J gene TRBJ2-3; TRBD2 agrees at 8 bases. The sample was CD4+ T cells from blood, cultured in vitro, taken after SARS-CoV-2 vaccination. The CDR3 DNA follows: TGCAGTGCTACCGGACTAGCCAGCACAGATACGCAGTATTTT. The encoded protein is CSATGLASTDTQYF.